The rows below give T cell receptor beta chains drawn from one sample of a study of cytomegalovirus exposure and HLA in healthy donors. Here immunoSEQ multiplex PCR was the method, and the copy in TCRdb shows in-frame clones only, minus some. Of 110,000 to 150,000 clones listed, more than 70% are singletons. Sequenced sample: PBMCs. The receptors stem from a woman between 40 and 50 years old in good health and CMV-seronegative. Both conserved end residues are part of each CDR3. A D gene is named only where the DNA matches it firmly. Size values are once, few and many counts, or a class for expanded clones, and some rows have none.

j_call | v_call | clone_size | d_call | cdr3_nt | cdr3_aa
TRBJ2-5 | TRBV25-1 | - | TRBD2 | TGTGCCAGCAGCCCAGCGGGGGGGCCGATCGGGACCCAGTACTTC | CASSPAGGPIGTQYF
TRBJ2-5 | TRBV5-4 | - | TRBD2 | TGTGCCAGCAGCCCGGGACTAGCGGGGAAAGAGACCCAGTACTTC | CASSPGLAGKETQYF
TRBJ2-6 | TRBV15 | once | - | TGTGCCACCAGCGTGACTAGGGGTGGGGCCAACGTCCTGACTTTC | CATSVTRGGANVLTF
TRBJ2-2 | TRBV4-1 | - | - | TGCGCCAGCAGCCACCCCCAGGACACCCTCGGCGGGGAGCTGTTTTTT | CASSHPQDTLGGELFF
TRBJ1-1 | TRBV2 | - | - | TGTGCCAGCAGTGATTGGGGGGATGGAACTGAAGCTTTCTTT | CASSDWGDGTEAFF
TRBJ2-4 | TRBV19 | - | - | TGTGCCAGTAGTATAGCGGGTAGCGGTGGAAACATTCAGTACTTC | CASSIAGSGGNIQYF
TRBJ2-3 | TRBV6-6 | - | TRBD1 | TGTGCCAGCAGTTACTCCTGGACAGGGGGAAGTACGCAGTATTTT | CASSYSWTGGSTQYF
TRBJ1-1 | TRBV7-9 | few | - | TGTTCCAGCAGCTTAGCGCAGGGGAGGAACACTGAAGCTTTCTTT | CSSSLAQGRNTEAFF
TRBJ2-3 | TRBV5-5 | - | TRBD2 | TGTGCCAGCAGCTTGGGGTGGAGCGGGAACGATGTGACAGATACGCAGTATTTT | CASSLGWSGNDVTDTQYF
TRBJ2-7 | TRBV6-5 | once | TRBD1 | TGTGCCAGCAGTTCCGGGACAGGGGGCTACGAGCAGTACTTC | CASSSGTGGYEQYF
TRBJ1-2 | TRBV10-1 | few | TRBD1 | TGCGCCAGCAGTGCTACAGGGGGCCATGGCTACACCTTC | CASSATGGHGYTF
TRBJ1-3 | TRBV5-4 | - | TRBD1 | TGTGCCAGCAGCGTAGGACAGGGGGCCGCTGGAAACACCATATATTTT | CASSVGQGAAGNTIYF
TRBJ2-5 | TRBV10-3 | - | - | TGTGCCATCAGGGCAGGCGCCGGATCAGAGACCCAGTACTTC | CAIRAGAGSETQYF
TRBJ2-7 | TRBV4-1 | - | - | TGCGCCAGCAGCCAAGATCCGTGGCAGGGAGGTAAAGGCGAGCAGTACTTC | CASSQDPWQGGKGEQYF
TRBJ1-5 | TRBV27 | - | - | TGTGCCAGCAGTGGCCTCGGGGAACCCCAGCATTTT | CASSGLGEPQHF